Listed below are T cell receptor beta chains from one sample, sequenced in a study of blood T cell repertoires in COVID-19. Profiling relied on immunoSEQ multiplex PCR, and the TCRdb table lists in-frame clones only, not all of them. Seen here are 150,000 to 200,000 clones, approximately 91% observed once, and the top ten hold roughly 2.1%. Sequenced sample: peripheral blood. These receptors came from a man aged 18 to 29 with acute or convalescent COVID-19. Both conserved end residues are part of each CDR3. Each record gives: clone size, V gene, J gene, D gene, CDR3 protein, CDR3 DNA. A D gene is named only where the DNA matches it firmly. Clone size, where shown, is once, few, many, or a class for clones that have expanded.

>-|TRBV19|TRBJ2-3|TRBD2
CASSRLAGFTDTQYF
TGTGCCAGTAGTAGACTAGCGGGTTTCACAGATACGCAGTATTTT
>-|TRBV12-3/TRBV12-4|TRBJ2-7|TRBD1
CASSQTGLEQYF
TGTGCCAGCAGCCAGACAGGGCTCGAGCAGTACTTC
>-|TRBV24-1|TRBJ2-2|TRBD2
CATSDLSGSGTGELFF
TGTGCCACCAGTGATCTCAGCGGGAGTGGTACCGGGGAGCTGTTTTTT
>once|TRBV6-1|TRBJ1-2|-
CASSDLEGVDYGYTF
TGTGCCAGCAGTGACCTTGAGGGGGTCGACTATGGCTACACCTTC
>-|TRBV2|TRBJ1-4|TRBD1
CASRKRDRASEKLFF
TGTGCCAGCAGGAAGAGGGACAGGGCTAGTGAAAAACTGTTTTTT
>-|TRBV4-2|TRBJ1-6|-
CASSQAGEYSPLHF
TGTGCCAGCAGCCAAGCGGGGGAGTATTCACCCCTCCACTTT
>-|TRBV6-5|TRBJ1-2|-
CASRDTGHYGYTF
TGTGCCAGCAGGGATACAGGTCACTATGGCTACACCTTC
>-|TRBV5-1|TRBJ2-2|-
CASSLRDTGELFF
TGCGCCAGCAGCTTACGGGACACCGGGGAGCTGTTTTTT
>once|TRBV6-1|TRBJ1-1|-
CASSEDLGAWTEAFF
TGTGCCAGCAGTGAAGATTTAGGGGCTTGGACTGAAGCTTTCTTT
>once|TRBV7-9|TRBJ2-3|TRBD2
CASSLYERETDTQYF
TGTGCCAGCAGCCTTTACGAGCGGGAGACAGATACGCAGTATTTT
>-|TRBV27|TRBJ2-7|TRBD2
CASISPGLAGEQYF
TGTGCCAGCATCTCCCCGGGACTAGCTGGCGAGCAGTACTTC
>-|TRBV6-5|TRBJ1-5|-
CATTENQPQHF
TGTGCCACGACAGAAAATCAGCCCCAGCATTTT
>-|TRBV27|TRBJ2-1|TRBD2
CASRVAGSYNEQFF
TGTGCCAGCAGGGTAGCGGGCTCCTACAATGAGCAGTTCTTC
>-|TRBV4-1|TRBJ2-7|TRBD2
CASSQGLAEGTTF
TGCGCCAGCAGCCAAGGGTTGGCGGAGGGGACTACCTTC
>-|TRBV30|TRBJ2-2|TRBD2
CAWLGLAGSNTGELFF
TGTGCCTGGTTGGGACTAGCGGGGTCGAACACCGGGGAGCTGTTTTTT
>-|TRBV5-1|TRBJ1-1|-
CASSLDGVLNTEAFF
TGCGCCAGCAGCTTGGACGGGGTTTTGAACACTGAAGCTTTCTTT
>-|TRBV12-5|TRBJ1-5|-
CASGLVQEIEGSNQPQHF
TGTGCTAGTGGTTTGGTACAGGAAATTGAAGGGAGCAATCAGCCCCAGCATTTT
>-|TRBV2|TRBJ1-2|TRBD1
CASSAQGDYGYTF
TGTGCCAGCAGTGCACAGGGGGACTATGGCTACACCTTC
>-|TRBV18|TRBJ1-1|-
CASSGSRDTEAFF
TGTGCCAGCTCAGGCTCCAGGGACACTGAAGCTTTCTTT
>-|TRBV19|TRBJ2-7|TRBD1
CASSTGTDTYEQYF
TGTGCCAGTAGTACCGGGACAGATACCTACGAGCAGTACTTC
>-|TRBV12-3/TRBV12-4|TRBJ1-6|-
CASREGTGVYLHF
TGTGCCAGCAGGGAGGGAACGGGGGTTTACCTCCACTTT
>-|TRBV19|TRBJ2-3|TRBD2
CASSPGLAGGPDGGDTQYF
TGTGCCAGTAGTCCGGGACTAGCGGGAGGGCCGGACGGCGGAGATACGCAGTATTTT
>-|TRBV6-5|TRBJ2-7|-
CASSLGGDGEQYF
TGTGCCAGCAGTTTAGGAGGGGACGGCGAGCAGTACTTC
>-|TRBV18|TRBJ2-7|TRBD2
CASSPKGPGTSGRANEQYF
TGTGCCAGCTCACCAAAGGGGCCCGGGACTAGCGGGAGGGCCAACGAGCAGTACTTC
>-|TRBV20-1|TRBJ2-1|-
CSASARGNEQFF
TGCAGTGCTAGTGCCCGAGGGAATGAGCAGTTCTTC
>-|TRBV7-9|TRBJ1-4|TRBD1
CASSLPRGLEEKLFF
TGTGCCAGCAGCTTACCCAGGGGGTTGGAAGAAAAACTGTTTTTT
>-|TRBV6-2/TRBV6-3|TRBJ2-3|-
CASSYKTGYGTDTQYF
TGTGCCAGCAGTTACAAAACAGGGTATGGCACAGATACGCAGTATTTT
>once|TRBV2|TRBJ1-2|TRBD1
CASSKLTGDGYTF
TGTGCCAGCAGTAAACTTACAGGGGATGGCTACACCTTC
>-|TRBV27|TRBJ2-6|TRBD1
CASSLRQGSGANVLTF
TGTGCCAGCAGTCTGAGACAGGGGTCTGGGGCCAACGTCCTGACTTTC